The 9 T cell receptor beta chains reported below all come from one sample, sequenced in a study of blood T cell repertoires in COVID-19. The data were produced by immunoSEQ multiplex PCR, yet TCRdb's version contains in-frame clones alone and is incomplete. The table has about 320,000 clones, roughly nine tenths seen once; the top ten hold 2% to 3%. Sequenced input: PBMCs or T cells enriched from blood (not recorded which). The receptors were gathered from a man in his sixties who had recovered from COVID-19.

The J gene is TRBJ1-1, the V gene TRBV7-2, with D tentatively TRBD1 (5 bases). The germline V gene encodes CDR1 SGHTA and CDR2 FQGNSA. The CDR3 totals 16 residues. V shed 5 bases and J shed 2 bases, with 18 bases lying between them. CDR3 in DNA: TGTGCCAGCAGCGCAAGAACAGGTGCCGCTAACACTGAAGCTTTCTTT. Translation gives CASSARTGAANTEAFF.

The CDR3 is CASSIPGLTNYGYTF. CDR3 coding DNA: TGTGCCAGTAGTATCCCGGGACTAACTAACTATGGCTACACCTTC. V usage is TRBV19 and J usage is TRBJ1-2, with D perhaps matching TRBD1 (5 bases). Trimming pared 3 bases from V and 0 bases from J, leaving 11 bases between. Germline CDR1 is LNHDA and CDR2 is SQIVND (reference sequence). This CDR3 is built from 15 residues.

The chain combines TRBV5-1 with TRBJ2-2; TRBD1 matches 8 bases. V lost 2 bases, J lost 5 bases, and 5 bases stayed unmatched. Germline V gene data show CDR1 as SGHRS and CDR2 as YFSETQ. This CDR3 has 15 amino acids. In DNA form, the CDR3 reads TGCGCCAGCAGCTTCGGACAGGGTGGTACCGGGGAGCTGTTTTTT. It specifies CASSFGQGGTGELFF. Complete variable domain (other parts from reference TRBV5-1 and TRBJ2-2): KAGVTQTPRYLIKTRGQQVTLSCSPISGHRSVSWYQQTPGQGLQFLFEYFSETQRNKGNFPGRFSGRQFSNSRSEMNVSTLELGDSALYLCASSFGQGGTGELFFGEGSRLTVL.

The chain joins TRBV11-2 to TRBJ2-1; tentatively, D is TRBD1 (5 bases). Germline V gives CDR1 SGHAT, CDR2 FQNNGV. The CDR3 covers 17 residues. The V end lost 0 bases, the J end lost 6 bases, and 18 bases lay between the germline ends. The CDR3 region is CASSLDRAALYGNEQFF. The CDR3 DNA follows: TGTGCCAGCAGCTTAGACAGGGCTGCCTTATATGGCAATGAGCAGTTCTTC.

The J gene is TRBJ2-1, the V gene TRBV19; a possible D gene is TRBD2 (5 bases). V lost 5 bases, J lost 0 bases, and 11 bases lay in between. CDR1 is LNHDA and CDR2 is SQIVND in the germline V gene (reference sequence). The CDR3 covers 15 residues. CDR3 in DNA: TGTGCCAGTAGTCTTAGGGAGAGCTCCTACAATGAGCAGTTCTTC. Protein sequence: CASSLRESSYNEQFF.

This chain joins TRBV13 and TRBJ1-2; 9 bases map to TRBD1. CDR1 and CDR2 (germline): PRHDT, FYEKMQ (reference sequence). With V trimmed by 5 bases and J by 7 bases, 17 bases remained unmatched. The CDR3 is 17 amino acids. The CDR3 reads CASSTGTGTFGNGGYTF. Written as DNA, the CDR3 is TGTGCCAGCAGCACCGGGACAGGGACCTTCGGTAATGGTGGCTACACCTTC. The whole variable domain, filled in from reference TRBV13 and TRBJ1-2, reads AAGVIQSPRHLIKEKRETATLKCYPIPRHDTVYWYQQGPGQDPQFLISFYEKMQSDKGSIPDRFSAQQFSDYHSELNMSSLELGDSALYFCASSTGTGTFGNGGYTFGSGTRLTVV.

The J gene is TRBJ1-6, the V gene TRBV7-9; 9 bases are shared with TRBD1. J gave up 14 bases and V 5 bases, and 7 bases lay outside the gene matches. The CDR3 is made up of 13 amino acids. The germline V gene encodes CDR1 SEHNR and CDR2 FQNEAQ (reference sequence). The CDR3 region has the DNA TGTGCCAGCAGCCCCCGGACAGGGGAGACCCTCCACTTT. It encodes CASSPRTGETLHF.

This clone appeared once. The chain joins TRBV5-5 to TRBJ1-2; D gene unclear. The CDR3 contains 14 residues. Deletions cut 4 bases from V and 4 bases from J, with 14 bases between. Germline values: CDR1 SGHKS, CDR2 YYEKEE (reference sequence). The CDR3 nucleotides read TGTGCCAGCAGCCTTCAGACGGGAGGCTATGGCTACACCTTC. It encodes CASSLQTGGYGYTF.

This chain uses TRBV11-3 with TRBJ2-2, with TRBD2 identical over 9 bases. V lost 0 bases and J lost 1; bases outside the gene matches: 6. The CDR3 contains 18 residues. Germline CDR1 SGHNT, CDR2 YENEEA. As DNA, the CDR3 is TGTGCCAGCAGCTTAGAGTCCTGGCGGGAGGGGAACACCGGGGAGCTGTTTTTT. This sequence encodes CASSLESWREGNTGELFF. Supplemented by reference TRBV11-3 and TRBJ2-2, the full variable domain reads EAGVVQSPRYKIIEKKQPVAFWCNPISGHNTLYWYLQNLGQGPELLIRYENEEAVDDSQLPKDRFSAERLKGVDSTLKIQPAELGDSAVYLCASSLESWREGNTGELFFGEGSRLTVL.